This T cell receptor (beta chain) derives from a study of early T cells in non-severe SARS-CoV-2 infection. Whole-study findings and limits: The matching step, a VDJdb search, favored anti-spike CD8 responses and missed private and CD4 specificities.

The CDR3 runs 17 residues. On this clonotype itself: Its antigen is unidentified.

Individual cDNA molecules were tagged with unique molecular identifiers, the study reported. TCRdb reprocessed the 5' RACE reads via MiXCR and lists one record per CDR3 protein. Counted here are around 72,000 distinct CDR3 sequences, about 9.4% occurring once; the ten biggest clones make up 7.6%. The receptor's source is an adult who was a healthcare worker with PCR-confirmed SARS-CoV-2 infection or an uninfected control (not recorded which). Sequenced material: whole blood, taken at baseline. The V call is TRBV3-2, the J call TRBJ1-3; the table's D call, TRBD1, has no DNA check behind it. TRBV3-2 is reported as a pseudogene. Written as DNA, the CDR3 is TGTGCCAGCAGCCAAATTGCGACGGGACGCCCAAGGTACACCATATATTTT. Amino acid sequence: CASSQIATGRPRYTIYF.